The TCR beta chain under discussion was sequenced for a study of cytomegalovirus exposure and HLA in healthy donors. Profiling relied on immunoSEQ multiplex PCR, and the TCRdb table lists in-frame clones only, not all of them. Among over 90,000 clones listed, over 85% were seen once. This clone was observed once. Germline loops: CDR1 SGHRS, CDR2 YFSETQ. The CDR3 totals 14 residues. The ends were cut back, 0 bases at V and 5 bases at J, with 11 bases in the middle. Sample: PBMCs. The rearrangement links TRBV5-1 to TRBJ1-2, with a possible D match to TRBD1 (5 bases). This receptor was taken from a young woman in good health and CMV-seronegative. The CDR3: CASSLAQGGYGYTF. CDR3 coding DNA: TGCGCCAGCAGCTTGGCTCAGGGCGGTTATGGCTACACCTTC.